This entry lists 15 T cell receptor beta chains sequenced from one sample in a study of response to subunit inactivated influenza vaccine. Via MiXCR, TCRdb re-called the RT-PCR reads, giving one row per CDR3 protein. The sample yields about 570,000 distinct CDR3 sequences, roughly 10% seen once. These data also formed part of another study, on T cells expressing NK-cell markers. This second report adds: 5'RACE template switching with UMIs produced the TCR beta cDNA.

The material was PBMCs from blood, obtained on the day of vaccination. Receptor source: a man aged 45-60 years who received an inactivated influenza vaccine.

Only a few counts were recorded for this clonotype. This chain connects TRBV6-2 or TRBV6-3 to TRBJ1-2; perhaps TRBD1 as D (5 bases). Trimming stripped 4 bases from V and 4 bases from J, with 22 bases between. Germline V gives CDR1 MNHEY, CDR2 SVGEGT. This CDR3 region has 17 residues. CDR3 loop: CASSFTLPGRKIYGYTF. The CDR3 DNA reads TGTGCCAGCAGTTTCACCCTCCCGGGACGGAAGATCTATGGCTACACCTTC.

This rearrangement joins TRBV4-1 to TRBJ1-2; no clear D gene. Trimming took off 0 bases at V and 4 bases at J, with 9 bases between the two ends. There are 14 residues in the CDR3. The germline CDR1 and CDR2 sequences are MGHRA and YSYEKL. Written as DNA, the CDR3 is TGCGCCAGCAGCCAAGATGAGGGAACCTATGGCTACACCTTC. Protein product: CASSQDEGTYGYTF.

V gene TRBV4-1 combines with J gene TRBJ1-2; a weak D match, TRBD1 (5 bases). Germline loops: CDR1 MGHRA, CDR2 YSYEKL. CDR3 length: 13 residues. The V gene lost 1 base and the J gene lost 7 bases, with 10 bases spanning the gap. CDR3 residues: CASSQVRVSGYTF. In DNA form, the CDR3 reads TGCGCCAGCAGCCAAGTCAGGGTTAGTGGCTACACCTTC.

The chain is built from TRBV10-3 and TRBJ1-2; TRBD1 matches at 7 bases. J was trimmed by 4 bases and V by 10 bases; bases with no gene match: 9. Looked up from germline, CDR1 is ENHRY and CDR2 is SYGVKD. The CDR3 loop spans 13 amino acids. The CDR3 bases are TGTGCCACGGGGACAGCCCTACCCTATGGCTACACCTTC. Translating gives CATGTALPYGYTF.

The V call is TRBV6-1, the J call TRBJ2-7; a possible D gene is TRBD2 (5 bases). The V gene's germline CDR1 is MNHNS and CDR2 SASEGT. Deletions cut 6 bases from V and 4 bases from J, with 22 bases between. The CDR3 covers 16 residues. CDR3 sequence: CASSLGGFGKAYEQYF. Here the CDR3 DNA reads TGTGCCAGCAGCCTGGGTGGATTCGGGAAGGCGTACGAGCAGTACTTC.

This clonotype was detected only a few times. The chain combines TRBV9 with TRBJ2-5, with TRBD1 as a possible D gene (6 bases). Per the germline V gene, CDR1 is SGDLS and CDR2 is YYNGEE. V was pared by 4 bases and J by 4 bases, with 17 bases between. The CDR3 runs to 15 residues. The CDR3: CASSLTGLYGETQYF. The CDR3 region has the DNA TGTGCCAGCAGCTTAACAGGGCTCTATGGAGAGACCCAGTACTTC.

This clonotype was seen more than once but under ten times. V and J are TRBV2 and TRBJ2-3; 9 bases fit TRBD2. The CDR3 runs 14 residues. V was pared by 4 bases and J by 5 bases, with 4 bases of the junction left unmatched. In germline, CDR1 is SNHLY, CDR2 FYNNEI. The CDR3 region is CASSAAGGRDTQYF. In DNA, the CDR3 is TGTGCCAGCAGTGCGGCGGGGGGGCGAGATACGCAGTATTTT.

The J gene is TRBJ1-4, the V gene TRBV20-1, with D unclear. Germline CDR1 and CDR2: DFQATT and SNEGSKA (reference sequence). V gave up 1 base and J gave up 8 bases, with 17 bases separating them. This CDR3 has 15 residues. The CDR3 is CSARGSRSWVEKLFF. CDR3 bases: TGCAGTGCTAGAGGTTCTCGATCTTGGGTAGAAAAACTGTTTTTT.

There are a few counts of this clonotype. The chain joins TRBV20-1 to TRBJ2-5, with 13 bases aligning to TRBD2. Germline V gives CDR1 DFQATT, CDR2 SNEGSKA (reference sequence). J was trimmed by 0 bases and V by 5 bases; bases with no gene match: 12. The CDR3 loop spans 18 amino acids. CDR3 in amino acids: CSASPRTSGSFHQETQYF. In nucleotides, the CDR3 is TGCAGTGCTTCCCCCCGGACTAGCGGGAGTTTTCACCAAGAGACCCAGTACTTC.

This clonotype was picked up many times. The CDR3 reads CASSRDRATHGYTF. The CDR3 coding sequence is TGTGCCAGCAGCAGGGACAGGGCAACACATGGCTACACCTTC. The chain recombines TRBV11-2 with TRBJ1-2, with TRBD1 identical over 9 bases. The CDR3 covers 14 residues. Trimming removed 5 bases from V and 6 bases from J; junction bases left unmatched: 7. Germline CDR1 SGHAT, CDR2 FQNNGV.

This clonotype occurred a few times. This sequence joins TRBV9 and TRBJ2-5; the D is unclear. CDR3 size: 13 residues. Trimming removed 1 base from V and 5 bases from J, with 9 bases in between. Looked up from germline, CDR1 is SGDLS and CDR2 is YYNGEE. The CDR3 sequence: CASSVRAGETQYF. The CDR3 nucleotides read TGTGCCAGCAGCGTAAGGGCAGGCGAGACCCAGTACTTC. Full variable domain (remainder filled in from reference TRBV9 and TRBJ2-5): DSGVTQTPKHLITATGQRVTLRCSPRSGDLSVYWYQQSLDQGLQFLIQYYNGEERAKGNILERFSAQQFPDLHSELNLSSLELGDSALYFCASSVRAGETQYFGPGTRLLVL.

This clonotype was seen repeatedly, ten times or more. The chain is built from TRBV10-3 and TRBJ2-1, with D possibly called TRBD1 or TRBD2 (10 bases each). The CDR3 length is 21 residues. Trimming took 4 bases from V and 4 from J, leaving 32 bases between them. Germline V CDR1 and CDR2: ENHRY, SYGVKD. The CDR3: CAISVMPGQGLAGATYNEQFF. CDR3 coding DNA: TGTGCCATCAGTGTTATGCCGGGACAGGGGCTAGCGGGGGCCACGTACAATGAGCAGTTCTTC.

This chain joins TRBV3-1 and TRBJ2-2, with D maybe TRBD2 (6 bases). The length of the CDR3 is 17 residues. Germline V lookup: CDR1 LGHDT, CDR2 YNNKEL (reference sequence). The V end was cut by 4 bases, the J end by 4 bases, with 19 bases between. CDR3: CASSRMRTVEGTGELFF. The CDR3 DNA reads TGTGCCAGCAGCCGAATGCGGACGGTGGAGGGCACCGGGGAGCTGTTTTTT. The full variable domain, with the rest looked up from reference TRBV3-1 and TRBJ2-2, is DTAVSQTPKYLVTQMGNDKSIKCEQNLGHDTMYWYKQDSKKFLKIMFSYNNKELIINETVPNRFSPKSPDKAHLNLHINSLELGDSAVYFCASSRMRTVEGTGELFFGEGSRLTVL.

This clonotype has just a few counts. The rearrangement uses TRBV7-2 and TRBJ1-3; D is unclear. Germline V gene data show CDR1 as SGHTA and CDR2 as FQGNSA. CDR3 size: 14 residues. V was cut by 3 bases and J by 0 bases, with 6 bases left in between. This CDR3 is CASSFRTSGNTIYF. CDR3 bases: TGTGCCAGCAGCTTTAGAACCTCTGGAAACACCATATATTTT.

This clonotype was observed many times. Written as DNA, the CDR3 is TGCAGCGTTGCTGGACACTCGAACACCGGGGAGCTGTTTTTT. This gives the protein CSVAGHSNTGELFF. The gene calls are TRBV29-1 and TRBJ2-2; possible D gene TRBD1, 5 bases. V dropped 4 bases and J dropped 0 bases, with 9 bases sitting between them. The CDR3 spans 14 residues. Looked up from germline, CDR1 is SQVTM and CDR2 is ANQGSEA.